This TCR beta chain was retrieved from a study of response to subunit inactivated influenza vaccine. General study results and limits: Authors proposed each seasonal influenza vaccination draws in few new T cells.

Concerning this clonotype: The antigen remains unidentified.

TCRdb ran MiXCR on the RT-PCR reads and lists one entry per CDR3 protein. This sample has around 470,000 distinct CDR3 sequences; 6% to 9% occur once, and the top ten carry 13%. The J segment lost 0 bases and the V segment lost 2 bases, leaving 10 bases of the junction unmatched. CDR1 and CDR2 from the germline V gene are SNHLY and FYNNEI. The CDR3 spans 19 residues. The chain joins TRBV2 to TRBJ2-3; 11 positions match TRBD1. The source is a man aged 50-75 years who received an inactivated influenza vaccine. The specimen was PBMCs from blood, collected about 24 months after vaccination. CDR3 sequence (DNA): TGTGCCAGCAGTGAATTAATTTATCGGGACAGGGGGAGCACAGATACGCAGTATTTT. Its protein is CASSELIYRDRGSTDTQYF.